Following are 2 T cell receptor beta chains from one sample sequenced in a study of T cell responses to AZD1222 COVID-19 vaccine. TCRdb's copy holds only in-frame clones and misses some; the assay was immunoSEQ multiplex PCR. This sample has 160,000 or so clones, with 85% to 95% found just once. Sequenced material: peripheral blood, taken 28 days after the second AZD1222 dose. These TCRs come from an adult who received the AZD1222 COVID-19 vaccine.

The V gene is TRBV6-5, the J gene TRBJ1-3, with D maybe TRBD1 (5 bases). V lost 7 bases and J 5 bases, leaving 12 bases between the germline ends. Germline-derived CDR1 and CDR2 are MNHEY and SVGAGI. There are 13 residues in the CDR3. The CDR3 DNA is TGTGCCAGCAAAACTAAGGGGAGAAACACCATATATTTT. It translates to CASKTKGRNTIYF.

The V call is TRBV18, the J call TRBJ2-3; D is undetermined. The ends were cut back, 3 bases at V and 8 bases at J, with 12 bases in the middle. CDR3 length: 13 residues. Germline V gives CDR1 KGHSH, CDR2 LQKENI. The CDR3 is CASSPPTLFTQYF. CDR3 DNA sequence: TGTGCCAGCTCACCCCCGACTCTTTTTACGCAGTATTTT.